This T cell receptor (beta chain) is from a study of cytomegalovirus exposure and HLA in healthy donors. Study as a whole: Among roughly 180 million T cells, an earlier analysis found 117 million unique TCR beta sequences. Findings and limits, study-wide: Later analysis identified several of the most significant clusters that appeared linked to common viral pathogens.

Researchers ran the PCR with 60 Vbeta and 13 Jbeta primers. Clones were sequenced by immunoSEQ multiplex PCR, and TCRdb holds only the in-frame ones, with some missing. The profile shows 90,000 to 100,000 clones, 78% of them singletons. This CDR3 is 14 amino acids long. Trimming took 2 bases from V and 2 from J, leaving 12 bases between them. Germline assignment: CDR1 GTSNPN and CDR2 SVGIG (reference sequence). As regards this clone: The antigen is undetermined.

The TCR originated in a woman between 40 and 50 years old in good health and CMV-seronegative. Sequenced sample: PBMCs. The chain couples TRBV30 to TRBJ1-2, with D perhaps TRBD1 (6 bases). CDR3 coding DNA: TGTGCCTGGAGTAAGCCAGGGGAAAACTATGGCTACACCTTC. Amino acids: CAWSKPGENYGYTF. The full variable domain, with the rest looked up from reference TRBV30 and TRBJ1-2, is SQTIHQWPATLVQPVGSPLSLECTVEGTSNPNLYWYRQAAGRGLQLLFYSVGIGQISSEVPQNLSASRPQDRQFILSSKKLLLSDSGFYLCAWSKPGENYGYTFGSGTRLTVV.